The clone carrying this TCR beta chain was observed at least ten times. Its antigen is not known. This CDR3 region has 16 residues. The trim removed 4 bases at V and 2 bases at J, leaving 7 bases unmatched. Germline CDR1 and CDR2: SGHRS and YFSETQ. The sample is drawn from a study of T-cell reconstitution after alpha-beta-depleted transplantation in children. Findings and limits, study-wide: Where some patients showed high TCRbeta diversity at day 60, it came from recipient T cells and thymic progenitors that had survived.

TCRbeta library preparation incorporated unique molecular identifiers. TCRdb re-called the PCR reads with MiXCR, one entry per CDR3 protein. Of about 210,000 distinct CDR3 sequences listed, over 15% are singletons. Sequences were derived from PBMCs, mostly from graft donor cells, sampled 360 days after TCRalphabeta/CD19-depleted stem cell transplant. The chain is built from TRBV5-1 and TRBJ2-1; 9 positions match TRBD2. The TCR comes from a male patient between 2 and 10 years old who had a stem cell transplant for acute lymphoblastic leukemia, so the T cells may come from the graft donor. CDR3 bases: TGCGCCAGCAGCCTACCAGCGGGGGGTACCTACAATGAGCAGTTCTTC. Encoded protein: CASSLPAGGTYNEQFF.